This T cell receptor (beta chain) emerged from a study of beta chain features in type 1 diabetes. Study outcomes and limitations: Naive, central memory and Treg TCRB repertoires appeared more alike in patients than in healthy donors.

Trimming removed 0 bases at V and 7 bases at J, with 10 bases between. The CDR3 sequence is 13 residues long. In germline, CDR1 is LNHNV, CDR2 YYDKDF (reference sequence). Sequenced material consisted of expressed TCRB transcripts (all of the isolated RNA was reverse transcribed). Generated by immunoSEQ multiplex PCR, the TCRdb table keeps only in-frame clones and is missing some. The sample yields approximately 170,000 clones, over 7.5% seen once. As to this clone: Its antigen is not known. Other DNA sequences in the sample encode the same CDR3.

A heparinised blood draw that averaged roughly 110 mL was obtained once from each donor. Cells sorted by CD45RO/CCR7/CD25/CD127/CD95/CD27 comprised CD4+ naive, central memory, regulatory and stem cell-like memory cells. The source of this sequence is a woman aged 18 to 35 in good health. The J gene is TRBJ2-7, the V gene TRBV15; tentative D call: TRBD1 (5 bases). The sequenced material came from central memory CD4+ T cells from blood. The CDR3 protein is CATSRDRGREQYF. DNA of the CDR3: TGTGCCACCAGCAGAGATAGGGGAAGGGAGCAGTACTTC.